This T cell receptor beta chain originates from a study of blood T cell repertoires in COVID-19. Germline-derived CDR1 and CDR2 are SGHTA and FQGTGA. The CDR3 loop spans 14 amino acids. The ends were cut back, 5 bases at V and 0 bases at J, with 10 bases in the middle. Authors' data handling: By means of reference gene primer amplification, nucleated cell counts were estimated. The data were produced by immunoSEQ multiplex PCR, yet TCRdb's version contains in-frame clones alone and is incomplete. That table is the source of V, J and clone size, and D and trimming were worked out from the DNA. The sample yields roughly 320,000 clones, around 87% seen once.

Material: peripheral blood. The chain recombines TRBV7-3 with TRBJ1-1, with D perhaps TRBD1 (5 bases). This clonotype was sampled from a man aged 65-85 years with acute or convalescent COVID-19. CDR3 sequence (DNA): TGTGCCAGCAGCAACGGACATCTGAACACTGAAGCTTTCTTT. It specifies CASSNGHLNTEAFF.